This T cell receptor beta chain is from a study of blood T cell repertoires in COVID-19. Study-wide context: Acute and convalescent COVID-19 specimens originated in the United States, Italy and Spain. PBMCs, B-cell-depleted T cells, or T cells provided the cDNA or gDNA that made up the material.

CDR1 MNHNS and CDR2 SASEGT come from the germline V gene. This CDR3 is built from 16 residues. V lost 2 bases and J 2 bases, leaving 15 bases between the germline ends. Original methodology: Amplified reference gene primers provided the basis for estimating nucleated cell counts. TCRdb keeps only in-frame clones here, not all; method: immunoSEQ multiplex PCR. The V and J calls and clone size were taken over from that table, and D and trimming were inferred from the DNA. The sample holds some 120,000 clones; roughly 80% are singletons and the top ten take less than 20%. The material sequenced was peripheral blood. The origin of this receptor is a woman aged 45-65 years with acute or convalescent COVID-19. The rearrangement joins TRBV6-1 to TRBJ1-2; D is perhaps TRBD1 (5 bases). CDR3 sequence reads: CASSEFRQPPNYGYTF. As DNA, the CDR3 is TGTGCCAGCAGTGAATTCAGACAGCCACCGAACTATGGCTACACCTTC.